These 11 T cell receptor beta chains were sequenced from one sample in a study of metastatic and nonmetastatic thyroid tumors. TCRdb called clones again from the PCR reads with MiXCR. The profile covers about 24,000 clones, with 20% to 30% appearing a single time and approximately 16% taken by the ten largest. Thyroid surgery took place with no prior treatment in any patient. The sequenced sample consisted of blood. Receptor source: a male donor with papillary thyroid cancer or a benign thyroid nodule (not recorded which). Some clones in this sample may be carry-over from other donors' samples.

This clone showed up many times. Other DNA sequences from this sample encode an identical CDR3 as well. This sequence joins TRBV5-1 and TRBJ2-2, with TRBD2 matching over 8 bases. The CDR3 is 17 residues long. Trimming took 5 bases from V and 5 from J; bases not matched to a gene: 14. CDR1 and CDR2 (germline): SGHRS, YFSETQ. CDR3 nucleotides: TGCGCCAGCAGGTCCGCCGAAACTAGCGGAGATACCGGGGAGCTGTTTTTT. Protein sequence: CASRSAETSGDTGELFF.

This clone was counted ten times or more. In the same sample, other DNA sequences code for this CDR3. The genes are TRBV5-1 and TRBJ2-7, with D unclear. This CDR3 comprises 15 residues. Per germline, CDR1 SGHRS and CDR2 YFSETQ. With 4 bases removed from V and 0 bases from J, the gap between germline ends came to 14 bases. CDR3 sequence: CASSLNGVGSYEQYF. The CDR3 DNA is TGCGCCAGCAGCCTGAATGGGGTGGGCTCCTACGAGCAGTACTTC.

Concerning this clone itself: As the CDR3 is not closed by the conserved phenylalanine or tryptophan, this likely results from a read error. This chain connects TRBV20-1 to TRBJ1-1, with D hard to call. This CDR3 is 15 amino acids long. Germline loops: CDR1 DFQATT, CDR2 SNEGSKA (reference sequence). Written as DNA, the CDR3 is TGCAGTGCTAGTAGGCCAGGTAGGACGAACAATGAAGCTTTCTTA. It is translated as CSASRPGRTNNEAFL.

Note on this clone: A much larger clone sits a single nucleotide away, making a read error possible. Additional DNA sequences in this sample encode the identical CDR3. This chain connects TRBV30 to TRBJ2-4, with a weak D call TRBD1 (6 bases). CDR3 length equals 12 residues. Germline V gene sequence: CDR1 GTSNPN, CDR2 SVGIG (reference sequence). As DNA, the CDR3 is TGTGCCTGGAGTGTACTCGAAGGACAGCTTTACTTT. Amino acid sequence: CAWSVLEGQLYF. Full variable domain (outside the CDR3, taken from reference TRBV30 and TRBJ2-4): SQTIHQWPATLVQPVGSPLSLECTVEGTSNPNLYWYRQAAGRGLQLLFYSVGIGQISSEVPQNLSASRPQDRQFILSSKKLLLSDSGFYLCAWSVLEGQLYFGAGTRLSVL.

Comment on this clone: An end of the junction does not agree with germline; a read error may underlie this. The genes are TRBV7-2 and TRBJ2-7, with D tentatively TRBD1 (6 bases). CDR1 SGHTA and CDR2 FQGNSA come from the germline V gene. The CDR3 covers 11 residues. As DNA, the CDR3 is TGTGCCAGCGGACAGCCCTACGAGCATTACTTC. Encoded protein: CASGQPYEHYF.

The sample holds many counts of this clone. This chain connects TRBV4-3 to TRBJ2-5; the match to TRBD2 covers 9 bases. The CDR3 consists of 19 residues. Per the germline V gene, CDR1 is LGHNA and CDR2 is YSLEER. J was trimmed by 1 base and V by 0 bases; bases with no gene match: 12. As DNA, the CDR3 is TGCGCCAGCAGCCAAGAGGGGCTAGCGGGAACTGGCCGCCAAGAGACCCAGTACTTC. It is translated as CASSQEGLAGTGRQETQYF.

In its sample, this clone was seen many times. This chain uses TRBV6-1 with TRBJ2-2, with a weak D call TRBD2 (5 bases). Between the trimmed V and J ends, which lost 4 bases and 4 bases, there was a span of 13 bases. This CDR3 region has 15 residues. Germline V CDR1 and CDR2: MNHNS, SASEGT. CDR3 amino acids: CASSGRSTLTGELFF. Written as DNA, the CDR3 is TGTGCCAGCAGTGGGAGGTCAACCCTCACCGGGGAGCTGTTTTTT.

The table lists this clone with many counts. J is TRBJ2-3 and V is TRBV2; possibly TRBD1 or TRBD2 for D (6 bases each). The CDR3 covers 13 residues. Germline V gene sequence: CDR1 SNHLY, CDR2 FYNNEI. V was shortened by 9 bases and J by 5 bases, with 15 bases between the two germline ends. CDR3 sequence: CARRDIGGDTQYF. As DNA, the CDR3 is TGTGCCAGAAGGGACATCGGGGGAGATACGCAGTATTTT.

J is TRBJ2-3 and V is TRBV6-1; possible D gene TRBD1, 6 bases. Trimming removed 2 bases at V and 6 bases at J, with 18 bases between. Germline V gene sequence: CDR1 MNHNS, CDR2 SASEGT. The CDR3 has 16 residues. This CDR3 is CASSESPGHGTDTQYF. In nucleotides, the CDR3 is TGTGCCAGCAGTGAATCACCGGGACACGGGACGGATACGCAGTATTTT.

On this clone: One base away lies a much larger clone, so this may be a sequencing read error. The rearrangement uses TRBV9 and TRBJ2-3; no reliable D call. CDR1 and CDR2 from the germline V gene are SGDLS and YYNGEE. This CDR3 contains 12 residues. This chain's CDR3 is CAGSPSSDTQYF. The CDR3 coding sequence is TGTGCCGGCAGCCCCTCTTCAGATACGCAGTATTTT.

This clone was counted many times. V usage is TRBV30 and J usage is TRBJ2-5, with a possible D match to TRBD2 (7 bases). The germline V gene has CDR1 GTSNPN and CDR2 SVGIG (reference sequence). The V end was cut by 0 bases, the J end by 4 bases, with 15 bases between. The CDR3 runs to 15 residues. The CDR3 bases are TGTGCCTGGAGTGTATCCGGGGGGCGACGAGAGACCCAGTACTTC. Amino acid sequence: CAWSVSGGRRETQYF.